This TCR beta chain originates from a study of blood T cells in healthy people across ages. Study-level findings and limits: Reliance upon unsorted PBMCs precluded definitive naive versus antigen-experienced comparison. Higher diversity and more naive CD4+ cells were features of long-lived donors, compared to aged donors.

The use of a sample-barcoded 5' primer and a J-beta primer mix characterized a second PCR of 7 to 11 cycles. A single record per CDR3 protein comes from TCRdb applying MiXCR to the 5' RACE reads. The sample yields approximately 810,000 distinct CDR3 sequences, 29% seen once. Extraction of total RNA produced a minimum of 6 micrograms from each sample. The CDR3 length is 12 residues. Per germline, CDR1 LNHDA and CDR2 SQIVND (reference sequence). V dropped 6 bases and J dropped 6 bases, with 8 bases sitting between them. This clonotype showed up just once. What it binds is unknown. The chain has TRBV19 and TRBJ1-4, with D unclear. This clonotype originated in an elderly woman in good health. Specimen: blood. CDR3 loop: CASSPTDEKLFF. The CDR3 nucleotides are TGTGCCAGTAGCCCGACGGATGAAAAACTGTTTTTT.